This entry lists 26 T cell receptor beta chains sequenced from one sample in a study of cytomegalovirus exposure and HLA in healthy donors. The PCR employed 60 Vbeta primers together with 13 Jbeta primers. Produced via immunoSEQ multiplex PCR; TCRdb's table is partial and in-frame only. This sample has 130,000 to 150,000 clones, with 80% found just once. Sequencing input: PBMCs. The receptors here all came from a man in his forties in good health and CMV-seronegative.

This clone was detected once. Other DNA sequences from this sample encode an identical CDR3 as well. The rearrangement links TRBV9 to TRBJ1-6; 8 nucleotides match TRBD1. This CDR3 has 15 amino acids. The germline CDR1 and CDR2 sequences are SGDLS and YYNGEE. V was clipped by 0 bases and J by 6 bases; unmatched bases: 2. This chain's CDR3 is CASSVGGTGNSPLHF. CDR3 nucleotide sequence: TGTGCCAGCAGCGTAGGGGGGACAGGTAATTCACCCCTCCACTTT. Variable domain in full (rest from reference TRBV9 and TRBJ1-6): DSGVTQTPKHLITATGQRVTLRCSPRSGDLSVYWYQQSLDQGLQFLIQYYNGEERAKGNILERFSAQQFPDLHSELNLSSLELGDSALYFCASSVGGTGNSPLHFGNGTRLTVT.

The gene calls are TRBV5-4 and TRBJ1-1, with a weak D call TRBD1 (5 bases). CDR1 is SGHNT and CDR2 is YYREEE in the germline V gene (reference sequence). V lost 0 bases and J 4 bases, leaving 10 bases between the germline ends. This CDR3 contains 14 residues. The CDR3 reads CASSLGIDSTEAFF. In DNA form, the CDR3 reads TGTGCCAGCAGCTTGGGGATAGACAGCACTGAAGCTTTCTTT.

V and J are TRBV10-1 and TRBJ1-1, with 8 bases that match TRBD1. V dropped 5 bases and J dropped 2; count of bases not matched to a gene: 7. The CDR3 totals 15 residues. Germline V gene lookup returns CDR1 WNHNN and CDR2 SYGVQD (reference sequence). The CDR3 sequence: CASSLAGQGNTEAFF. The CDR3 DNA sequence: TGCGCCAGCAGTCTGGCAGGACAGGGCAACACTGAAGCTTTCTTT.

This clone was found a few times. J is TRBJ2-1 and V is TRBV6-5, with 8 bases matching TRBD2. The CDR3 length is 13 residues. Germline V gene lookup returns CDR1 MNHEY and CDR2 SVGAGI. J was trimmed by 10 bases and V by 8 bases; bases with no gene match: 10. CDR3 sequence reads: CASGRGAGVEQFF. The CDR3 DNA sequence: TGTGCCAGCGGCCGTGGAGCGGGGGTGGAGCAGTTCTTC.

The CDR3, as DNA: TGTGCCAGCAGCAATTGGGGGGGTAGCACAGATACGCAGTATTTT. Protein sequence: CASSNWGGSTDTQYF. This chain connects TRBV11-2 to TRBJ2-3; 7 bases agree with TRBD2. V was clipped by 5 bases and J by 0 bases; unmatched bases: 5. The CDR3 consists of 15 residues. The germline V gene has CDR1 SGHAT and CDR2 FQNNGV.

The chain links TRBV30 to TRBJ1-3; tentatively, D is TRBD1 (6 bases). The V gene's germline CDR1 is GTSNPN and CDR2 SVGIG (reference sequence). The CDR3 loop spans 13 amino acids. The V gene lost 6 bases and the J gene lost 0 bases, with 9 bases spanning the gap. CDR3 sequence reads: CACRGYSGNTIYF. For the CDR3, the DNA is TGTGCCTGCAGGGGATACTCTGGAAACACCATATATTTT. The whole variable domain, remainder taken from reference TRBV30 and TRBJ1-3, is SQTIHQWPATLVQPVGSPLSLECTVEGTSNPNLYWYRQAAGRGLQLLFYSVGIGQISSEVPQNLSASRPQDRQFILSSKKLLLSDSGFYLCACRGYSGNTIYFGEGSWLTVV.

For the CDR3, the DNA is TGTGCCAGTACCTGGACAGGCGATAGCAATCAGCCCCAGCATTTT. Amino acids: CASTWTGDSNQPQHF. V usage is TRBV19 and J usage is TRBJ1-5; 7 nucleotides match TRBD1. Per the germline V gene, CDR1 is LNHDA and CDR2 is SQIVND (reference sequence). The CDR3 length is 15 residues. V was pared by 7 bases and J by 0 bases, with 6 bases of the junction left unmatched.

This clone showed up just a few times. The chain couples TRBV5-4 to TRBJ1-4; possibly TRBD1 for D (5 bases). Trimming took 2 bases from V and 4 from J, leaving 9 bases between them. The CDR3 totals 14 residues. Germline CDR1 is SGHNT and CDR2 is YYREEE (reference sequence). CDR3 sequence reads: CASSFQGDNEKLFF. Here the CDR3 DNA reads TGTGCCAGCAGCTTTCAGGGTGATAATGAAAAACTGTTTTTT.

The chain carries TRBV19 and TRBJ2-7; 8 nucleotides agree with TRBD2. Looked up from germline, CDR1 is LNHDA and CDR2 is SQIVND (reference sequence). CDR3 length: 15 residues. The J segment lost 6 bases and the V segment lost 3 bases, leaving 10 bases of the junction unmatched. The CDR3 sequence: CASSIPLGGGGEQYF. The CDR3 DNA reads TGTGCCAGTAGTATCCCCCTCGGGGGGGGCGGCGAGCAGTACTTC.

This clone was recorded once. This sequence joins TRBV19 and TRBJ1-1; 7 bases are shared with TRBD1. The length of the CDR3 is 14 residues. CDR1 is LNHDA and CDR2 is SQIVND in the germline V gene (reference sequence). V lost 4 bases and J lost 7; bases outside the gene matches: 9. CDR3 nucleotide sequence: TGTGCCAGTAGTAATACAGGGGTTTTGGGTGAAGCTTTCTTT. Protein sequence: CASSNTGVLGEAFF.

In this sample, this clone turned up a few times. This sequence joins TRBV5-1 and TRBJ2-1; the match to TRBD1 covers 7 bases. Germline trimming cut 4 bases from V and 7 bases from J; bases unmatched to any gene: 5. This CDR3 contains 13 residues. Looked up from germline, CDR1 is SGHRS and CDR2 is YFSETQ. This CDR3 reads CASSPDRLNEQFF. DNA of the CDR3: TGCGCCAGCAGCCCGGACAGGTTGAATGAGCAGTTCTTC.

V gene TRBV27 combines with J gene TRBJ2-7, with 13 bases identical to TRBD2. The germline gives CDR1 MNHEY, CDR2 SMNVEV (reference sequence). V was clipped by 3 bases and J by 2 bases; unmatched bases: 4. The CDR3 extends over 16 amino acids. The CDR3 region has the DNA TGTGCCAGCAGTTTGACTAGCGGGGGGCAGCCCTACGAGCAGTACTTC. Translation gives CASSLTSGGQPYEQYF.

This clone was seen only a few times. This sequence joins TRBV7-2 and TRBJ2-5; 8 bases align to TRBD1. Germline V CDR1 and CDR2: SGHTA, FQGNSA. CDR3 length equals 15 residues. The V gene end was trimmed by 5 bases and the J gene end by 11 bases; junction bases not matched to a gene: 16. The CDR3 reads CASSRDRGDLSEQYF. The DNA for the CDR3 is TGTGCCAGCAGCCGTGACAGGGGCGATCTGTCTGAGCAGTACTTC.

The J gene is TRBJ1-1, the V gene TRBV28, with D possibly being TRBD1 (5 bases). Germline V gene sequence: CDR1 MDHEN, CDR2 SYDVKM. The CDR3 contains 18 residues. The ends were cut back, 4 bases at V and 0 bases at J, with 21 bases in the middle. This chain's CDR3 is CASSYPPMAGNLNTEAFF. CDR3 nucleotides: TGTGCCAGCAGTTACCCCCCAATGGCAGGGAACTTGAACACTGAAGCTTTCTTT.

The chain recombines TRBV5-4 with TRBJ2-3; TRBD2 might be the D (6 bases). CDR3 length: 14 residues. V dropped 1 base and J dropped 4 bases, with 10 bases sitting between them. Germline CDR1 reads SGHNT; CDR2 reads YYREEE (reference sequence). CDR3 nucleotide sequence: TGTGCCAGCAGCTTGACTAGCTCAGCAGATACGCAGTATTTT. Its translation is CASSLTSSADTQYF.

DNA for the CDR3: TGTGCCAGCAGCCCGGGACAGAACACTGAAGCTTTCTTT. It encodes CASSPGQNTEAFF. The chain has TRBV7-6 and TRBJ1-1; a possible D gene is TRBD1 (6 bases). CDR1 and CDR2 from the germline V gene are SGHVS and FNYEAQ. V lost 5 bases, J lost 1 base, and 8 bases lay in between. CDR3 size: 13 residues.

V is TRBV11-2 and J is TRBJ2-3, with 7 bases lining up with TRBD1. CDR3 length equals 15 residues. V lost 1 base and J lost 3; bases outside the gene matches: 4. The germline gives CDR1 SGHAT, CDR2 FQNNGV. CDR3 coding DNA: TGTGCCAGCAGCTTAGGACAGGGTGGGACAGATACGCAGTATTTT. Amino acids: CASSLGQGGTDTQYF.

The chain is built from TRBV6-5 and TRBJ2-7, with 9 positions matching TRBD2. CDR1 and CDR2 (germline): MNHEY, SVGAGI. The CDR3 spans 14 residues. V shed 6 bases, J shed 12 bases, and the junction held 15 bases outside the gene matches. The CDR3 spells CASSPNHQAGGSYF. In DNA form, the CDR3 reads TGTGCCAGCAGCCCTAACCACCAAGCGGGAGGATCGTACTTC.

This clone has more than one count but fewer than ten. J is TRBJ1-4 and V is TRBV10-2; 10 positions agree with TRBD1. CDR3 length: 15 residues. Germline trimming cut 7 bases from V and 4 bases from J; bases unmatched to any gene: 6. Per the germline V gene, CDR1 is WSHSY and CDR2 is SAAADI. The CDR3 sequence is CASKDRGLGNEKLFF. CDR3 nucleotides: TGCGCCAGCAAGGACAGGGGGTTGGGTAATGAAAAACTGTTTTTT.

This clone appeared a few times. The V gene is TRBV18, the J gene TRBJ2-7, with TRBD1 identical over 11 bases. J was trimmed by 7 bases and V by 3 bases; bases with no gene match: 5. The CDR3 covers 14 residues. CDR1 is KGHSH, CDR2 LQKENI, per germline. The CDR3 sequence: CASSPDRGRWEQYF. The CDR3 bases are TGTGCCAGCTCACCGGACAGGGGGCGCTGGGAGCAGTACTTC. Full variable domain (outside the CDR3, taken from reference TRBV18 and TRBJ2-7): NAGVMQNPRHLVRRRGQEARLRCSPMKGHSHVYWYRQLPEEGLKFMVYLQKENIIDESGMPKERFSAEFPKEGPSILRIQQVVRGDSAAYFCASSPDRGRWEQYFGPGTRLTVT.

The V call is TRBV15, the J call TRBJ1-5, with a tentative D call TRBD1 (5 bases). Between the trimmed V and J ends, which lost 0 bases and 8 bases, there was a span of 11 bases. CDR3 length: 14 amino acids. CDR1 is LNHNV and CDR2 is YYDKDF in the germline V gene (reference sequence). This chain's CDR3 is CATSRDRDSKPQHF. The CDR3 DNA reads as TGTGCCACCAGCAGAGACAGGGATTCGAAGCCCCAGCATTTT.

The V gene is TRBV15, the J gene TRBJ2-3; D ambiguous. The V gene's germline CDR1 is LNHNV and CDR2 YYDKDF (reference sequence). V was pared by 0 bases and J by 4 bases, with 8 bases between. The CDR3 contains 14 residues. In DNA, the CDR3 is TGTGCCACCAGCAGAGATGTTAGAGCAGATACGCAGTATTTT. Amino acid sequence: CATSRDVRADTQYF.

The chain has TRBV6-6 and TRBJ2-3; 9 nucleotides match TRBD1. This CDR3 has 13 amino acids. V dropped 8 bases and J dropped 3; count of bases not matched to a gene: 3. CDR1 and CDR2 (germline): MNHNY, SVGAGI (reference sequence). CDR3 in amino acids: CASRDRVTDTQYF. DNA for the CDR3: TGTGCCAGCCGGGACAGGGTGACAGATACGCAGTATTTT.

This chain joins TRBV5-1 and TRBJ2-1, with 10 positions matching TRBD2. Trimming cost V 5 bases and J 9 bases; bases outside gene matches: 11. The CDR3 runs to 15 residues. The V gene's germline CDR1 is SGHRS and CDR2 YFSETQ. CDR3 protein: CASSPEASGGGEQFF. The DNA of the CDR3 is TGCGCCAGCAGTCCGGAGGCTAGCGGGGGCGGTGAGCAGTTCTTC.

The gene calls are TRBV5-1 and TRBJ2-7; maybe TRBD1 (5 bases). The CDR3 contains 17 residues. With 0 bases removed from V and 4 bases from J, the gap between germline ends came to 20 bases. Germline V gene lookup returns CDR1 SGHRS and CDR2 YFSETQ. The CDR3 bases are TGCGCCAGCAGCTTGGGGTGGGGAAGGCAGGGAAGTTACGAGCAGTACTTC. Encoded protein: CASSLGWGRQGSYEQYF.

The chain links TRBV30 to TRBJ1-1; 9 nucleotides agree with TRBD1. This CDR3 is 16 amino acids long. Germline V gene data show CDR1 as GTSNPN and CDR2 as SVGIG (reference sequence). Losses at the gene ends were 1 base for V and 5 bases for J; bases not matched to a gene: 11. The CDR3 protein is CAWSGRTGALFTEAFF. CDR3 nucleotides: TGTGCCTGGAGTGGGAGGACAGGGGCCCTCTTTACTGAAGCTTTCTTT.